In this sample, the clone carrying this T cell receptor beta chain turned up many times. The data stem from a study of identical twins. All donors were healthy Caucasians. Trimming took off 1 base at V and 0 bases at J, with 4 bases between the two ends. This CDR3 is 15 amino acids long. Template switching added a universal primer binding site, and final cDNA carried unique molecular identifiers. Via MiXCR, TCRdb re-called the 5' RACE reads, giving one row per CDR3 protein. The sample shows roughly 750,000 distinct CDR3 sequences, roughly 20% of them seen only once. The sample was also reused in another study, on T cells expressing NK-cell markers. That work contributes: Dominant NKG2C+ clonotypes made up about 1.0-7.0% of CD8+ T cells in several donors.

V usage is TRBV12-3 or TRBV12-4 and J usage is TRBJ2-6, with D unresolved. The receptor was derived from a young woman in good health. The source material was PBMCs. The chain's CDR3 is CASSLDSSGANVLTF. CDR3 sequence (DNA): TGTGCCAGCAGTTTAGACAGCTCTGGGGCCAACGTCCTGACTTTC.